The 14 T cell receptor beta chains below all came from one sample that was sequenced in a study of Graves' ophthalmopathy and Graves' hyperthyroidism. Researchers took RNA transcripts and amplified TCR beta CDR3 regions from them. First-round RT-PCR employed HTBI primers, with a second-round multiplex PCR after it. TCRdb recomputed calls from the multiplex PCR reads with MiXCR, one row per CDR3 protein. The sample has roughly 400,000 distinct CDR3 sequences, around 17% seen once. Sequencing was performed on peripheral blood. The receptors here all came from a woman between 18 and 29 years old with Graves' ophthalmopathy.

This clonotype was seen ten or more times. The genes are TRBV20-1 and TRBJ2-5, with no clear D. V gave up 5 bases and J gave up 5 bases, with 18 bases separating them. The length of the CDR3 is 14 residues. CDR1 DFQATT and CDR2 SNEGSKA come from the germline V gene (reference sequence). CDR3: CSAPSQLGLETQYF. The CDR3 DNA reads TGCAGTGCTCCGTCCCAGTTGGGTTTGGAGACCCAGTACTTC.

The rearrangement links TRBV19 to TRBJ1-2; D is undetermined. The CDR3 extends over 13 amino acids. V lost 0 bases and J lost 4, with 6 bases in between. Germline V gene data show CDR1 as LNHDA and CDR2 as SQIVND (reference sequence). The CDR3 reads CASSIDLGYGYTF. CDR3 DNA sequence: TGTGCCAGTAGTATAGATTTGGGCTATGGCTACACCTTC.

This clonotype came up many times. The chain joins TRBV28 to TRBJ2-6; 9 bases map to TRBD2. V shed 6 bases and J 4 bases; nucleotides not matched to a gene: 16. CDR1 is MDHEN, CDR2 SYDVKM, per germline. The CDR3 sequence is 19 residues long. CDR3 bases: TGTGCCAGCAGCCCCGGGGCGAGCGGGGGGCCGCCAGGGGCCAACGTCCTGACTTTC. Translation gives CASSPGASGGPPGANVLTF. Based on the CDR3 plus reference TRBV28 and TRBJ2-6, the full variable domain is DVKVTQSSRYLVKRTGEKVFLECVQDMDHENMFWYRQDPGLGLRLIYFSYDVKMKEKGDIPEGYSVSREKKERFSLILESASTNQTSMYLCASSPGASGGPPGANVLTFGAGSRLTVL.

The V call is TRBV7-2, the J call TRBJ2-7; 7 bases match TRBD1. CDR1 and CDR2 from the germline V gene are SGHTA and FQGNSA. V lost 5 bases, J lost 3 bases, and 10 bases stayed unmatched. This CDR3 has 15 amino acids. The CDR3 nucleotides are TGTGCCAGCAGCCAGCGCTCCGGGACAGTCTACGAGCAGTACTTC. As protein: CASSQRSGTVYEQYF. Variable domain in full (rest from reference TRBV7-2 and TRBJ2-7): GAGVSQSPSNKVTEKGKDVELRCDPISGHTALYWYRQSLGQGLEFLIYFQGNSAPDKSGLPSDRFSAERTGGSVSTLTIQRTQQEDSAVYLCASSQRSGTVYEQYFGPGTRLTVT.

The rearrangement joins TRBV15 to TRBJ2-5; D call uncertain. The length of the CDR3 is 17 residues. Germline CDR1 reads LNHNV; CDR2 reads YYDKDF (reference sequence). Trimming took off 1 base at V and 0 bases at J, with 15 bases between the two ends. The CDR3 reads CATSRVRQVRYQETQYF. The CDR3 DNA follows: TGTGCCACCAGCAGAGTAAGGCAGGTCCGGTACCAAGAGACCCAGTACTTC.

This clonotype has a count of ten or more. DNA of the CDR3: TGCAGTGCTAGAGAGATCCGGGCCTACAATCAGCCCCAGCATTTT. Translated, it gives CSAREIRAYNQPQHF. This chain connects TRBV20-1 to TRBJ1-5, with D hard to call. The germline V gene encodes CDR1 DFQATT and CDR2 SNEGSKA (reference sequence). Trimming took off 0 bases at V and 3 bases at J, with 12 bases between the two ends. The length of the CDR3 is 15 residues.

The chain links TRBV6-1 to TRBJ1-2; the D gene is possibly TRBD1 (6 bases). The length of the CDR3 is 15 residues. Germline CDR1 MNHNS, CDR2 SASEGT. V dropped 2 bases and J dropped 5 bases, with 15 bases sitting between them. CDR3 sequence: CASSEIRGARYGYTF. For the CDR3, the DNA is TGTGCCAGCAGTGAAATCCGGGGGGCGCGGTATGGCTACACCTTC.

This clonotype showed up many times. The chain links TRBV27 to TRBJ2-2, with unresolved D. There are 16 residues in the CDR3. The ends were cut back, 3 bases at V and 7 bases at J, with 18 bases in the middle. CDR1 and CDR2 (germline): MNHEY, SMNVEV (reference sequence). CDR3 loop: CASSFLGSTSSGELFF. The CDR3 DNA reads as TGTGCCAGCAGTTTCTTGGGCAGTACATCAAGCGGGGAGCTGTTTTTT.

At least ten counts were recorded for this clonotype. The genes are TRBV28 and TRBJ2-7, with a tentative D call TRBD2 (6 bases). CDR1 is MDHEN and CDR2 is SYDVKM in the germline V gene. With 2 bases removed from V and 4 bases from J, the gap between germline ends came to 15 bases. This CDR3 region has 15 residues. CDR3 bases: TGTGCCAGCAGTTTAGGAGGGATTTCGCAATACGAGCAGTACTTC. Translation gives CASSLGGISQYEQYF.

This clonotype was recorded many times. J is TRBJ2-7 and V is TRBV27; D is ambiguous. Germline V gives CDR1 MNHEY, CDR2 SMNVEV (reference sequence). The ends were cut back, 2 bases at V and 5 bases at J, with 10 bases in the middle. This CDR3 has 13 amino acids. This CDR3 reads CASSLGLWDEQYF. The DNA for the CDR3 is TGTGCCAGCAGTTTAGGGTTGTGGGACGAGCAGTACTTC.

This clonotype was detected ten times or more. This chain connects TRBV5-5 to TRBJ2-7; no definite D call. V was pared by 1 base and J by 2 bases, with 10 bases between. The CDR3 consists of 14 residues. Per germline, CDR1 SGHKS and CDR2 YYEKEE (reference sequence). CDR3 amino acids: CASSLSRYPYEQYF. The CDR3 DNA follows: TGTGCCAGCAGCTTGTCTCGCTACCCCTACGAGCAGTACTTC.

The table lists this clonotype with many counts. V gene TRBV6-1 combines with J gene TRBJ2-4; 7 bases align to TRBD1. V shed 5 bases, J shed 0 bases, and the junction held 7 bases outside the gene matches. Germline assignment: CDR1 MNHNS and CDR2 SASEGT. CDR3 length: 16 amino acids. The CDR3 sequence: CASSPGQTLAKNIQYF. CDR3 DNA: TGTGCCAGCAGTCCGGGACAGACCCTAGCCAAAAACATTCAGTACTTC.

The genes are TRBV5-1 and TRBJ2-7; weak D call: TRBD2 (6 bases). CDR1 SGHRS and CDR2 YFSETQ come from the germline V gene. This CDR3 is built from 15 residues. The V and J ends lost 0 bases and 5 bases respectively, with 15 bases between them. The CDR3 DNA follows: TGCGCCAGCAGCTTGGATATACTAGCCCACCACGAGCAGTACTTC. Translated, it gives CASSLDILAHHEQYF.

The CDR3: CASSLGAGGRGTEAFF. The CDR3 coding sequence is TGTGCCAGCAGCTTAGGGGCAGGGGGCCGTGGCACTGAAGCTTTCTTT. The V gene is TRBV11-2, the J gene TRBJ1-1, with 8 positions matching TRBD1. CDR1 is SGHAT, CDR2 FQNNGV, per germline. This CDR3 has 16 amino acids. V was pared by 1 base and J by 4 bases, with 8 bases of the junction left unmatched.